These T cell receptor beta chains were read from a single sample in a study of T cells in localized non-small cell lung cancer. Libraries were prepared by immunoSEQ multiplex PCR; TCRdb keeps only in-frame clonotypes and omits some of them. Of approximately 64,000 clones in the sample, roughly 90% are singletons; the top ten hold approximately 2%. Material: peripheral blood, obtained before any cancer treatment. Receptors were obtained from a woman aged 35 to 75 with stage I lung adenocarcinoma. CDR3s include the opening cysteine and the closing phenylalanine or tryptophan. A D gene is named only where the DNA matches it firmly. Clone size, where shown, is once, few, many, or a class for clones that have expanded.

clone_size	d_call	v_call	j_call	cdr3_aa	cdr3_nt
NA	NA	TRBV1	TRBJ1-4	CTSSQSAAGGSSLFF	TGCACCAGCAGCCAGTCTGCAGCTGGGGGATCGTCTCTGTTTTTT
NA	NA	TRBV2	TRBJ1-2	CASSEAIGRGEGGYTF	TGTGCCAGCAGTGAGGCCATTGGACGGGGGGAAGGTGGCTACACCTTC
once	NA	TRBV19	TRBJ1-1	CASSIRGERETEAFF	TGTGCCAGTAGTATCAGGGGCGAGCGAGAAACTGAAGCTTTCTTT
once	NA	TRBV11-2	TRBJ1-1	CASSLGGYEGEAFF	TGTGCCAGCAGCTTAGGCGGGTACGAGGGTGAAGCTTTCTTT
few	NA	TRBV9	TRBJ1-1	CASTLGHMTYGEAFF	TGTGCCAGCACCCTGGGACATATGACTTATGGTGAAGCTTTCTTT
NA	NA	TRBV6-5	TRBJ2-5	CASTGSQETQYF	TGTGCCAGCACCGGCAGCCAAGAGACCCAGTACTTC
NA	TRBD1	TRBV18	TRBJ1-2	CASSPSTGGNYGYTF	TGTGCCAGCTCACCATCAACAGGGGGCAACTATGGCTACACCTTC
once	TRBD1	TRBV11-3	TRBJ2-3	CASSWTGTGTDTQYF	TGTGCCAGCAGCTGGACCGGGACAGGCACAGATACGCAGTATTTT
NA	NA	TRBV7-8	TRBJ1-1	CASSLVSGNTEAFF	TGTGCCAGCAGCTTAGTCTCGGGGAACACTGAAGCTTTCTTT
NA	NA	TRBV19	TRBJ2-7	CASSGSGWLSSYEQYF	TGTGCCAGTAGTGGCTCGGGATGGTTGAGCTCCTACGAGCAGTACTTC
NA	NA	TRBV28	TRBJ2-2	CASTPRVGGELFF	TGTGCCAGCACCCCCAGGGTTGGTGGGGAGCTGTTTTTT
NA	TRBD1	TRBV28	TRBJ1-5	CASNTGTGDGRPQHF	TGTGCCAGCAATACCGGGACAGGGGACGGGCGGCCCCAGCATTTT
NA	NA	TRBV7-8	TRBJ1-5	CASNPGGPNQPQHF	TGTGCCAGCAACCCGGGGGGCCCCAATCAGCCCCAGCATTTT
NA	NA	TRBV5-4	TRBJ2-3	CASSLEDTQYF	TGTGCCAGCAGCCTAGAGGATACGCAGTATTTT
NA	TRBD1	TRBV6-6	TRBJ2-7	CASSQQGAILSYEQYF	TGTGCCAGCAGTCAGCAGGGGGCGATTCTAAGCTACGAGCAGTACTTC
NA	NA	TRBV18	TRBJ2-2	CASSPRDTGELFF	TGTGCCAGCTCACCAAGGGACACCGGGGAGCTGTTTTTT
NA	NA	TRBV11-2	TRBJ1-1	CASSLQNTEAFF	TGTGCCAGCAGCTTACAGAACACTGAAGCTTTCTTT
NA	NA	TRBV11-2	TRBJ1-1	CASSLEGGSRTEAFF	TGTGCCAGCAGCTTAGAAGGCGGGAGTAGGACTGAAGCTTTCTTT
NA	TRBD2	TRBV10-3	TRBJ2-2	CAISLTSGRNGELFF	TGTGCCATCAGTTTGACTAGCGGGAGGAACGGGGAGCTGTTTTTT
NA	NA	TRBV5-3	TRBJ1-1	CARSCRALTEAFF	TGTGCCAGAAGCTGCAGGGCGCTGACTGAAGCTTTCTTT
once	TRBD2	TRBV7-3	TRBJ2-7	CASSLTSGIYEQYF	TGTGCCAGCAGCTTAACTAGCGGGATCTACGAGCAGTACTTC
NA	TRBD2	TRBV9	TRBJ2-5	CASSASRSGTSSQETQYF	TGTGCCAGCAGCGCCTCAAGGTCCGGGACTAGCAGCCAAGAGACCCAGTACTTC
NA	TRBD2	TRBV11-2	TRBJ2-1	CASSLSITGGLNEQFF	TGTGCCAGCAGCTTATCCATAACGGGGGGGCTTAATGAGCAGTTCTTC
NA	NA	TRBV6-1	TRBJ2-3	CASSEGGRPSDTQYF	TGTGCCAGCAGTGAAGGGGGCCGGCCCTCGGATACGCAGTATTTT
NA	NA	TRBV7-9	TRBJ1-1	CASSMGGDTEAFF	TGTGCCAGCAGCATGGGGGGTGACACTGAAGCTTTCTTT
NA	NA	TRBV5-1	TRBJ2-6	CASGRGSGANVLTF	TGCGCCAGCGGCCGGGGATCTGGGGCCAACGTCCTGACTTTC
NA	TRBD2	TRBV19	TRBJ2-1	CASSDTSGGFNEQFF	TGTGCCAGTAGTGACACTAGCGGGGGGTTCAATGAGCAGTTCTTC
NA	TRBD1	TRBV27	TRBJ1-5	CASRIQGGNQPQHF	TGTGCCAGCAGAATCCAGGGGGGAAATCAGCCCCAGCATTTT
NA	NA	TRBV6-4	TRBJ1-2	CASIPGFYGYTF	TGTGCCAGCATTCCAGGGTTCTATGGCTACACCTTC
NA	TRBD2	TRBV2	TRBJ2-3	CATRGGGPGTDTQYF	TGTGCCACCCGCGGGGGGGGACCAGGGACAGATACGCAGTATTTT
NA	NA	TRBV7-3	TRBJ2-3	CASKGGAADTQYF	TGTGCCAGCAAAGGGGGGGCTGCAGATACGCAGTATTTT
NA	TRBD1	TRBV6-5	TRBJ2-7	CASRPGTGSFEQYF	TGTGCCAGCAGACCCGGGACAGGGTCATTCGAGCAGTACTTC
NA	TRBD1	TRBV28	TRBJ1-2	CASSMDRVHGYTF	TGTGCCAGCAGTATGGACAGGGTCCATGGCTACACCTTC
NA	NA	TRBV7-8	TRBJ1-1	CASSLLPGMNTEAFF	TGTGCCAGCAGCTTACTTCCGGGAATGAACACTGAAGCTTTCTTT
NA	TRBD2	TRBV30	TRBJ2-6	CAWSGGGGRNPSGANVLTF	TGTGCCTGGAGTGGGGGCGGCGGGAGAAACCCCTCTGGGGCCAACGTCCTGACTTTC
NA	NA	TRBV7-2	TRBJ1-5	CASSLAATANQPQHF	TGTGCCAGCAGCTTAGCCGCGACAGCGAATCAGCCCCAGCATTTT
NA	NA	TRBV10-3	TRBJ2-3	CAISDSQAVTDTQYF	TGTGCCATCAGTGACAGCCAAGCGGTTACAGATACGCAGTATTTT
NA	NA	TRBV7-2	TRBJ1-1	CASRHDGEAFF	TGTGCCAGCAGGCACGACGGTGAAGCTTTCTTT
NA	NA	TRBV7-9	TRBJ2-1	CASNFQVGAIGDEQFF	TGTGCCAGCAATTTTCAGGTGGGAGCCATAGGCGATGAGCAGTTCTTC
NA	NA	TRBV5-1	TRBJ1-4	CASSLDRPATNEKLFF	TGCGCCAGCAGCTTGGACCGTCCTGCAACTAATGAAAAACTGTTTTTT
NA	TRBD1	TRBV5-1	TRBJ2-5	CASSFGQGVETQYF	TGCGCCAGCAGCTTCGGTCAGGGGGTAGAGACCCAGTACTTC
once	NA	TRBV7-8	TRBJ2-7	CASSFGRRGRGYEQYF	TGTGCCAGCAGCTTCGGTCGGCGGGGCCGGGGGTACGAGCAGTACTTC
NA	NA	TRBV7-2	TRBJ1-1	CASSLPLWGPEAFF	TGTGCCAGCAGCTTACCCCTGTGGGGTCCTGAAGCTTTCTTT
NA	NA	TRBV6-5	TRBJ1-1	CASSYSPAEATPFF	TGTGCCAGCAGTTACTCCCCTGCGGAAGCGACACCTTTCTTT
few	NA	TRBV28	TRBJ1-1	CASSLSTEAFF	TGTGCCAGCAGTTTGAGCACTGAAGCTTTCTTT
NA	NA	TRBV29-1	TRBJ2-6	CSVKGGSGANVLTF	TGCAGCGTTAAAGGGGGCTCTGGGGCCAACGTCCTGACTTTC
NA	TRBD1	TRBV9	TRBJ1-1	CASRKGQGVKLMNTEAFF	TGTGCCAGCAGAAAGGGACAGGGCGTAAAACTCATGAACACTGAAGCTTTCTTT
NA	NA	TRBV28	TRBJ2-5	CASSFNDRETQYF	TGTGCCAGCAGTTTCAATGATAGGGAGACCCAGTACTTC
NA	TRBD2	TRBV4-3	TRBJ2-3	CASSQVGLADTQYF	TGCGCCAGCAGCCAAGTTGGACTAGCAGATACGCAGTATTTT
NA	TRBD2	TRBV28	TRBJ2-7	CASMASGRTRVEQYF	TGTGCCAGCATGGCTAGCGGGAGGACTCGGGTCGAGCAGTACTTC
NA	NA	TRBV18	TRBJ1-4	CASSPPNGRNEKLFF	TGTGCCAGCTCACCACCGAACGGGCGGAATGAAAAACTGTTTTTT
NA	NA	TRBV9	TRBJ2-3	CASSPGAGLTDTQYF	TGTGCCAGCAGCCCTGGGGCGGGACTCACAGATACGCAGTATTTT
NA	NA	TRBV7-8	TRBJ2-7	CASSTNGQSSYEQYF	TGTGCCAGCAGCACAAACGGACAGAGCTCCTACGAGCAGTACTTC